This T cell receptor beta chain stems from a study of beta chain features in type 1 diabetes. Notes on this clone: Its cognate antigen is unknown.

General study points: Moderately but significantly shorter TCRB CDR3s were found in Type 1 diabetes patients in all four CD4+ subsets. A pattern of fewer insertions and more deletions at VDJ junctions was seen in type 1 diabetes patients. A greater similarity of naive, central memory and Treg TCRB repertoires was seen among patients than among healthy donors.

The CDR3 loop spans 15 amino acids. The V gene end was trimmed by 6 bases and the J gene end by 4 bases; junction bases not matched to a gene: 8. The germline gives CDR1 MDHEN, CDR2 SYDVKM. Sequenced material consisted of expressed TCRB transcripts (all of the isolated RNA was reverse transcribed). Data came from immunoSEQ multiplex PCR; TCRdb stores just in-frame clones and leaves some out. The data hold over 600,000 clones, with roughly 12% observed a single time. The sequenced sample consisted of naive CD4+ T cells from blood. V is TRBV28 and J is TRBJ2-7, with 11 bases identical to TRBD2. This TCR was recovered from a man aged 25-45 years with type 1 diabetes. The chain's CDR3 is CASRTPSGGLYEQYF. The CDR3 coding sequence is TGTGCCAGCAGAACACCTAGCGGGGGGCTGTACGAGCAGTACTTC.